This is a list of T cell receptor beta chains from one sample in a study of regulatory T cells in long-lasting Graves disease. TCRdb re-derived calls from the multiplex PCR reads in MiXCR, one entry per CDR3 protein. The sample records hundreds of thousands of distinct CDR3 sequences, around a fifth being singletons. This specimen consisted of peripheral blood mononuclear cells (PBMCs), obtained when the disease was refractory, from a patient treated with antithyroid drugs. These receptors came from a female donor with Graves disease. CDR3s include the opening cysteine and the closing phenylalanine or tryptophan. Fields, in order: D gene, V gene, clone size, J gene, CDR3 protein, CDR3 DNA. The D gene is left open where the match is weak. Expanded clones are given a class, and other clones once, few, many or no size at all.

d_gene: TRBD1; v_gene: TRBV18; abundance: few; j_gene: TRBJ2-5; CDR3aa: CASSPNRGREETQYF; CDR3nt: TGTGCCAGCTCACCGAACAGGGGGCGCGAAGAGACCCAGTACTTC
d_gene: TRBD2; v_gene: TRBV29-1; abundance: many; j_gene: TRBJ2-7; CDR3aa: CSVGTGRGAYEQYF; CDR3nt: TGCAGCGTGGGGACTGGGCGGGGGGCTTACGAGCAGTACTTC
d_gene: NA; v_gene: TRBV28; abundance: many; j_gene: TRBJ2-5; CDR3aa: CASREGGAYQETQYF; CDR3nt: TGTGCCAGCAGGGAAGGGGGGGCATACCAAGAGACCCAGTACTTC
d_gene: TRBD2; v_gene: TRBV10-3; abundance: NA; j_gene: TRBJ2-7; CDR3aa: CAISESGSGSSYEQYF; CDR3nt: TGTGCCATCAGTGAGTCGGGGAGCGGGAGCTCCTACGAGCAGTACTTC
d_gene: TRBD1; v_gene: TRBV6-2/TRBV6-3; abundance: NA; j_gene: TRBJ1-2; CDR3aa: CASSYGTATSNYGYTF; CDR3nt: TGTGCCAGCAGTTACGGGACAGCTACCTCTAACTATGGCTACACCTTC
d_gene: TRBD1; v_gene: TRBV10-2; abundance: few; j_gene: TRBJ2-7; CDR3aa: CASSILGWGQGKRTYEQYF; CDR3nt: TGCGCCAGCAGTATCCTTGGATGGGGACAGGGGAAGCGGACCTACGAGCAGTACTTC
d_gene: NA; v_gene: TRBV3-1; abundance: many; j_gene: TRBJ1-4; CDR3aa: CASSPSPATNEKLFF; CDR3nt: TGTGCCAGCAGCCCCAGCCCCGCAACTAATGAAAAACTGTTTTTT
d_gene: NA; v_gene: TRBV30; abundance: many; j_gene: TRBJ1-2; CDR3aa: CAWSEGPYGYTF; CDR3nt: TGTGCCTGGAGTGAAGGGCCCTATGGCTACACCTTC
d_gene: TRBD1; v_gene: TRBV20-1; abundance: many; j_gene: TRBJ1-1; CDR3aa: CSARQGAKNTEAFF; CDR3nt: TGCAGTGCACGACAGGGGGCGAAGAACACTGAAGCTTTCTTT
d_gene: NA; v_gene: TRBV12-3/TRBV12-4; abundance: many; j_gene: TRBJ1-2; CDR3aa: CASSLGTGLSYTF; CDR3nt: TGTGCCAGCAGTTTGGGGACGGGTTTAAGCTACACCTTC
d_gene: NA; v_gene: TRBV5-4; abundance: NA; j_gene: TRBJ1-1; CDR3aa: CASSLVVPGNTEAFF; CDR3nt: TGTGCCAGCAGCTTGGTAGTGCCCGGGAACACTGAAGCTTTCTTT
d_gene: NA; v_gene: TRBV28; abundance: NA; j_gene: TRBJ1-6; CDR3aa: CASSLPDSPPHF; CDR3nt: TGTGCCAGCAGCTTACCGGATTCACCCCCCCACTTT
d_gene: NA; v_gene: TRBV20-1; abundance: NA; j_gene: TRBJ1-5; CDR3aa: CSASVSGQQPQHF; CDR3nt: TGCAGTGCTAGTGTATCGGGGCAACAGCCCCAGCATTTT
d_gene: NA; v_gene: TRBV11-2; abundance: many; j_gene: TRBJ1-5; CDR3aa: CASSLDGGARGNQPQHF; CDR3nt: TGTGCCAGCAGCTTAGATGGGGGCGCCAGGGGCAATCAGCCCCAGCATTTT
d_gene: TRBD1; v_gene: TRBV10-3; abundance: few; j_gene: TRBJ2-7; CDR3aa: CAISESAGGAYEQYF; CDR3nt: TGTGCCATCAGTGAGTCGGCAGGGGGCGCGTACGAGCAGTACTTC
d_gene: NA; v_gene: TRBV7-9; abundance: NA; j_gene: TRBJ2-6; CDR3aa: CASSFSKGANVLTF; CDR3nt: TGTGCCAGCAGCTTTAGTAAAGGGGCCAACGTCCTGACTTTC
d_gene: NA; v_gene: TRBV10-3; abundance: many; j_gene: TRBJ2-5; CDR3aa: CAISGSGETQYF; CDR3nt: TGTGCCATCTCGGGGAGTGGGGAGACCCAGTACTTC
d_gene: NA; v_gene: TRBV4-2; abundance: many; j_gene: TRBJ1-4; CDR3aa: CASSQDRGLLNEKLFF; CDR3nt: TGTGCCAGCAGCCAAGATAGGGGACTGCTTAATGAAAAACTGTTTTTT
d_gene: NA; v_gene: TRBV6-1; abundance: many; j_gene: TRBJ2-5; CDR3aa: CASTRPADQETQYF; CDR3nt: TGTGCCAGCACTCGCCCCGCAGACCAAGAGACCCAGTACTTC
d_gene: TRBD1; v_gene: TRBV6-1; abundance: NA; j_gene: TRBJ1-5; CDR3aa: CASSTGGSGNQPQHF; CDR3nt: TGTGCCAGCAGTACAGGGGGCTCGGGCAATCAGCCCCAGCATTTT
d_gene: NA; v_gene: TRBV12-3/TRBV12-4; abundance: many; j_gene: TRBJ2-4; CDR3aa: CASSLGGSKNIQYF; CDR3nt: TGTGCCAGCAGTTTAGGGGGTTCCAAAAACATTCAGTACTTC
d_gene: NA; v_gene: TRBV6-1; abundance: once; j_gene: TRBJ1-5; CDR3aa: CASTDPGIQPQHF; CDR3nt: TGTGCCAGCACCGACCCAGGGATCCAGCCCCAGCATTTT
d_gene: NA; v_gene: TRBV20-1; abundance: many; j_gene: TRBJ1-2; CDR3aa: CSARDSAFVYGYTF; CDR3nt: TGCAGTGCTAGAGATTCGGCCTTTGTCTATGGCTACACCTTC
d_gene: NA; v_gene: TRBV28; abundance: many; j_gene: TRBJ2-7; CDR3aa: CASLSRWNSYEQYF; CDR3nt: TGTGCCAGCCTCTCACGGTGGAACTCCTACGAGCAGTACTTC
d_gene: TRBD1; v_gene: TRBV12-3/TRBV12-4; abundance: many; j_gene: TRBJ1-2; CDR3aa: CASKKQGSGLYGYTF; CDR3nt: TGTGCCAGCAAGAAACAGGGGTCTGGGTTATATGGCTACACCTTC
d_gene: NA; v_gene: TRBV7-2; abundance: many; j_gene: TRBJ1-5; CDR3aa: CASSLGSGKPQHF; CDR3nt: TGTGCCAGCAGCTTAGGTTCAGGAAAGCCCCAGCATTTT
d_gene: NA; v_gene: TRBV6-1; abundance: NA; j_gene: TRBJ1-3; CDR3aa: CASSPSFGQDLSGNTIYF; CDR3nt: TGTGCCAGCAGTCCCTCCTTTGGCCAGGATCTCTCTGGAAACACCATATATTTT
d_gene: TRBD1; v_gene: TRBV20-1; abundance: few; j_gene: TRBJ1-2; CDR3aa: CSASRDRDEGYGYTF; CDR3nt: TGCAGTGCTAGTCGGGACAGGGACGAGGGATATGGCTACACCTTC
d_gene: TRBD2; v_gene: TRBV29-1; abundance: few; j_gene: TRBJ2-3; CDR3aa: CSVERGGADTQYF; CDR3nt: TGCAGCGTTGAACGGGGGGGCGCAGATACGCAGTATTTT
d_gene: NA; v_gene: TRBV6-1; abundance: few; j_gene: TRBJ2-7; CDR3aa: CASTDSSLPEQYF; CDR3nt: TGTGCCAGCACGGACAGCAGTTTGCCCGAGCAGTACTTC
d_gene: TRBD1; v_gene: TRBV5-1; abundance: many; j_gene: TRBJ1-5; CDR3aa: CASSPGAGGGHQPQHF; CDR3nt: TGCGCCAGCAGCCCCGGGGCAGGGGGGGGGCATCAGCCCCAGCATTTT
d_gene: NA; v_gene: TRBV29-1; abundance: many; j_gene: TRBJ2-7; CDR3aa: CSVGGFWGMKTYEQYF; CDR3nt: TGCAGCGTTGGAGGATTTTGGGGAATGAAAACCTACGAGCAGTACTTC
d_gene: NA; v_gene: TRBV28; abundance: few; j_gene: TRBJ2-2; CDR3aa: CASSLGQGWNTGELFF; CDR3nt: TGTGCCAGCAGTTTGGGGCAGGGCTGGAACACCGGGGAGCTGTTTTTT
d_gene: NA; v_gene: TRBV6-2/TRBV6-3; abundance: many; j_gene: TRBJ1-1; CDR3aa: CASSYPGEGQYGGAFF; CDR3nt: TGTGCCAGCAGTTATCCCGGGGAGGGACAATACGGTGGCGCTTTCTTT
d_gene: NA; v_gene: TRBV7-2; abundance: few; j_gene: TRBJ2-5; CDR3aa: CASSPRTLYQETQYF; CDR3nt: TGTGCCAGCAGCCCCCGGACCCTCTATCAAGAGACCCAGTACTTC
d_gene: NA; v_gene: TRBV29-1; abundance: few; j_gene: TRBJ1-2; CDR3aa: CSVPTGRGYTF; CDR3nt: TGCAGCGTTCCCACGGGGCGAGGCTACACCTTC
d_gene: NA; v_gene: TRBV20-1; abundance: many; j_gene: TRBJ1-1; CDR3aa: CSANPVWSTEAFF; CDR3nt: TGCAGTGCTAACCCCGTGTGGAGTACTGAAGCTTTCTTT
d_gene: NA; v_gene: TRBV19; abundance: NA; j_gene: TRBJ1-5; CDR3aa: CASSASGVPGNQPQHF; CDR3nt: TGTGCCAGTAGTGCTTCAGGGGTCCCGGGGAATCAGCCCCAGCATTTT
d_gene: NA; v_gene: TRBV4-2; abundance: NA; j_gene: TRBJ1-3; CDR3aa: CASSQVKDSSGNTIYF; CDR3nt: TGTGCCAGCAGCCAAGTTAAGGACAGCTCTGGAAACACCATATATTTT
d_gene: NA; v_gene: TRBV27; abundance: many; j_gene: TRBJ1-1; CDR3aa: CASSFPGGTEAFF; CDR3nt: TGTGCCAGCAGTTTCCCGGGTGGTACTGAAGCTTTCTTT
d_gene: NA; v_gene: TRBV19; abundance: NA; j_gene: TRBJ1-3; CDR3aa: CASSIWGTSGNTIYF; CDR3nt: TGTGCCAGTAGTATCTGGGGTACTTCTGGAAACACCATATATTTT
d_gene: NA; v_gene: TRBV14; abundance: NA; j_gene: TRBJ2-7; CDR3aa: CASSQNGPYEQYF; CDR3nt: TGTGCCAGCAGCCAAAACGGACCCTACGAGCAGTACTTC
d_gene: NA; v_gene: TRBV6-1; abundance: many; j_gene: TRBJ2-7; CDR3aa: CASSARRGQGEQYF; CDR3nt: TGTGCCAGCAGTGCTCGACGGGGGCAGGGCGAGCAGTACTTC
d_gene: NA; v_gene: TRBV6-2/TRBV6-3; abundance: NA; j_gene: TRBJ1-5; CDR3aa: CASSDGSRSQPQHF; CDR3nt: TGTGCCAGCAGTGACGGGAGTCGCTCTCAGCCCCAGCATTTT
d_gene: TRBD1; v_gene: TRBV4-1; abundance: NA; j_gene: TRBJ1-1; CDR3aa: CASSQRQGQLNTEAFF; CDR3nt: TGCGCCAGCAGCCAACGCCAGGGACAGCTGAACACTGAAGCTTTCTTT
d_gene: NA; v_gene: TRBV6-5; abundance: NA; j_gene: TRBJ1-5; CDR3aa: CAGSWGRSNQPQHF; CDR3nt: TGTGCCGGCAGTTGGGGAAGGAGCAATCAGCCCCAGCATTTT
d_gene: TRBD1; v_gene: TRBV5-1; abundance: few; j_gene: TRBJ1-1; CDR3aa: CASGRGQGEAFF; CDR3nt: TGCGCCAGCGGGAGGGGGCAGGGTGAAGCTTTCTTT
d_gene: TRBD1; v_gene: TRBV2; abundance: NA; j_gene: TRBJ1-5; CDR3aa: CASSRDRSNQPQHF; CDR3nt: TGTGCCAGCAGTCGGGACAGATCCAATCAGCCCCAGCATTTT
d_gene: TRBD1; v_gene: TRBV19; abundance: few; j_gene: TRBJ2-5; CDR3aa: CASSRGPGQGAETQYF; CDR3nt: TGTGCCAGTAGTCGTGGACCGGGACAGGGGGCAGAGACCCAGTACTTC
d_gene: TRBD1; v_gene: TRBV5-6; abundance: many; j_gene: TRBJ2-7; CDR3aa: CASSLAGQDEQYF; CDR3nt: TGTGCCAGCAGCTTGGCCGGACAGGACGAGCAGTACTTC